What follows are 17 T cell receptor beta chains derived from one specimen sequenced in a study of identical twins. TCRdb called the 5' RACE reads again in MiXCR, with one record for every CDR3 protein. The profile covers 450,000 or so distinct CDR3 sequences, with approximately 15% appearing a single time and around 0.52% taken by the ten largest. This sample also belongs to another study, concerning yellow fever vaccine responses in identical twins.

Sequencing was carried out using CD4+ T cells sorted from blood. The receptors here all came from a young woman in good health.

This clonotype has a handful of counts. This chain uses TRBV5-1 with TRBJ2-2; D tentatively reads TRBD1 or TRBD2 (5 bases each). Deletions cut 6 bases from V and 0 bases from J, with 12 bases between. CDR3 size: 15 residues. Germline V lookup: CDR1 SGHRS, CDR2 YFSETQ. CDR3 nucleotides: TGCGCCAGCACCTCCGGGACCCCGAACACCGGGGAGCTGTTTTTT. Translated: CASTSGTPNTGELFF.

This clonotype occurred a few times. The V and J genes are TRBV6-4 and TRBJ2-4; the match to TRBD2 covers 12 bases. With 3 bases clipped from V and 13 bases from J, the junction kept 4 bases outside the gene matches. The CDR3 is made up of 13 amino acids. Per the germline V gene, CDR1 is MRHNA and CDR2 is SNTAGT. CDR3 residues: CASSETLAGGQYF. CDR3 nucleotides: TGTGCCAGCAGTGAGACCCTAGCGGGGGGGCAGTACTTC.

This clonotype has only a few counts. The chain recombines TRBV11-2 with TRBJ2-3; D remains ambiguous. This CDR3 has 15 amino acids. Trimming left V 2 bases short and J 0 bases short, with 9 bases between. The germline gives CDR1 SGHAT, CDR2 FQNNGV. The CDR3 DNA follows: TGTGCCAGCAGCTTACCGGCTCCTAGCACAGATACGCAGTATTTT. Protein: CASSLPAPSTDTQYF.

The rearrangement joins TRBV7-2 to TRBJ1-1, with D perhaps TRBD1 (6 bases). The CDR3 is 14 amino acids. Trimming removed 2 bases from V and 7 bases from J, with 14 bases in between. Germline V CDR1 and CDR2: SGHTA, FQGNSA. For the CDR3, the DNA is TGTGCCAGCAGCTTAAATGGACAGCGAGTTGAAGCTTTCTTT. Residues: CASSLNGQRVEAFF.

Many counts were recorded for this clonotype. This sequence joins TRBV29-1 and TRBJ2-3; possibly TRBD1 for D (7 bases). Germline CDR1 SQVTM, CDR2 ANQGSEA. The CDR3 runs to 14 residues. The V end was cut by 5 bases, the J end by 6 bases, with 18 bases between. The CDR3, as DNA: TGCAGCGTTCCGACAGGGACTTCAGGGGATACGCAGTATTTT. Translated: CSVPTGTSGDTQYF.

The CDR3 loop is CSARATILASGGLASYEQYF. CDR3 DNA sequence: TGCAGTGCTAGGGCAACGATTTTGGCCTCGGGGGGACTAGCCTCCTACGAGCAGTACTTC. The rearrangement links TRBV20-1 to TRBJ2-7; 9 bases fit TRBD2. The junction had 21 bases not matched to a gene; V was cut back by 3 bases and J by 0 bases. Germline-derived CDR1 and CDR2 are DFQATT and SNEGSKA (reference sequence). The CDR3 extends over 20 amino acids.

The genes are TRBV2 and TRBJ2-1; 9 bases agree with TRBD1. The CDR3 has 15 amino acids. V trimming: 5 bases; J trimming: 6 bases; junction bases outside the gene matches: 8. Per germline, CDR1 SNHLY and CDR2 FYNNEI. In nucleotides, the CDR3 is TGTGCCAGCAGTTCAGGACAGGGGAAGGGCAATGAGCAGTTCTTC. This encodes CASSSGQGKGNEQFF.

A few counts support this clonotype. The rearrangement links TRBV21-1 to TRBJ2-5; TRBD1, the table's D call, was not compared with the DNA. TRBV21-1 is recorded as a pseudogene. This CDR3 contains 16 residues. This chain's CDR3 is CASSNRWTGTRETQYF. The CDR3 coding sequence is TGTGCCAGCAGTAACCGCTGGACAGGGACAAGAGAGACCCAGTACTTC.

The chain carries TRBV11-3 and TRBJ2-3, with TRBD2 matching 10 bases. The CDR3 covers 15 residues. Looked up from germline, CDR1 is SGHNT and CDR2 is YENEEA. Trimming removed 5 bases from V and 1 base from J; junction bases left unmatched: 3. The CDR3 loop reads CASSSGRVGTDTQYF. DNA for the CDR3: TGTGCCAGCAGCAGCGGGAGGGTCGGCACAGATACGCAGTATTTT.

This clonotype was counted at least ten times. The rearrangement uses TRBV5-1 and TRBJ2-6, with no clear D. CDR1 and CDR2 from the germline V gene are SGHRS and YFSETQ. Trimming cost V 2 bases and J 0 bases, with 6 bases left between them. This CDR3 spans 15 amino acids. In DNA form, the CDR3 reads TGCGCCAGCAGCTTATATTCCTCTGGGGCCAACGTCCTGACTTTC. This encodes CASSLYSSGANVLTF.

The table lists this clonotype with a few counts. The chain carries TRBV20-1 and TRBJ2-7, with D uncertain. Germline values: CDR1 DFQATT, CDR2 SNEGSKA (reference sequence). V shed 1 base and J shed 2 bases, with 15 bases lying between them. The CDR3 is made up of 15 amino acids. CDR3 in DNA: TGCAGTGCTAGAGCCCCCGGGCACGATCCCTACGAGCAGTACTTC. Residues: CSARAPGHDPYEQYF.

This clonotype occurred a few times. The chain has TRBV4-1 and TRBJ2-1; 7 bases agree with TRBD2. Trimming at V came to 0 bases and at J to 4 bases, leaving 0 bases not matched to a gene. The CDR3 is made up of 14 amino acids. Germline V lookup: CDR1 MGHRA, CDR2 YSYEKL. CDR3 residues: CASSQEREYNEQFF. For the CDR3, the DNA is TGCGCCAGCAGCCAAGAGCGGGAGTACAATGAGCAGTTCTTC.

In its sample, this clonotype was seen many times. The chain links TRBV7-8 to TRBJ2-4, with 7 bases matching TRBD1. Unmatched junction bases numbered 2, after V lost 5 bases and J lost 7 bases. The CDR3 length is 12 residues. Germline CDR1 SGHVS, CDR2 FQNEAQ. The CDR3 protein is CASSLGQNIQYF. The CDR3 DNA reads as TGTGCCAGCAGCCTGGGACAGAACATTCAGTACTTC.

V usage is TRBV5-5 and J usage is TRBJ2-1; D is perhaps TRBD2 (6 bases). The V end lost 4 bases, the J end lost 4 bases, and 15 bases lay between the germline ends. CDR3 length: 15 residues. Germline lookup yields CDR1 SGHKS and CDR2 YYEKEE (reference sequence). CDR3 amino acids: CASSASSDGYNEQFF. The CDR3 DNA is TGTGCCAGCAGCGCATCTAGCGACGGGTACAATGAGCAGTTCTTC. Full variable domain (remainder filled in from reference TRBV5-5 and TRBJ2-1): DAGVTQSPTHLIKTRGQQVTLRCSPISGHKSVSWYQQVLGQGPQFIFQYYEKEERGRGNFPDRFSARQFPNYSSELNVNALLLGDSALYLCASSASSDGYNEQFFGPGTRLTVL.

V is TRBV5-1 and J is TRBJ2-1, with unresolved D. Germline V gene data show CDR1 as SGHRS and CDR2 as YFSETQ. V shed 0 bases and J shed 4 bases, with 8 bases lying between them. The CDR3 totals 14 residues. The CDR3 spells CASSLARTYNEQFF. DNA of the CDR3: TGCGCCAGCAGCTTGGCCAGAACATACAATGAGCAGTTCTTC.

This sequence joins TRBV5-1 and TRBJ2-6, with 10 bases fitting TRBD1. The V gene end was trimmed by 3 bases and the J gene end by 1 base; junction bases not matched to a gene: 10. CDR3 length: 19 residues. The V gene's germline CDR1 is SGHRS and CDR2 YFSETQ. The CDR3 coding sequence is TGCGCCAGCAGCTCGACCCGGGACAGGGGTGTTTCTGGGGCCAACGTCCTGACTTTC. Translating it yields CASSSTRDRGVSGANVLTF.

The sample holds a few counts of this clonotype. The rearrangement uses TRBV15 and TRBJ1-2; D unresolved. The CDR3 is 13 amino acids. In germline, CDR1 is LNHNV, CDR2 YYDKDF (reference sequence). The germline V and J ends were trimmed by 0 bases and 6 bases, with 8 bases remaining between them. The CDR3 coding sequence is TGTGCCACCAGCAGAGATCTACTGGATGGCTACACCTTC. Its translation is CATSRDLLDGYTF.